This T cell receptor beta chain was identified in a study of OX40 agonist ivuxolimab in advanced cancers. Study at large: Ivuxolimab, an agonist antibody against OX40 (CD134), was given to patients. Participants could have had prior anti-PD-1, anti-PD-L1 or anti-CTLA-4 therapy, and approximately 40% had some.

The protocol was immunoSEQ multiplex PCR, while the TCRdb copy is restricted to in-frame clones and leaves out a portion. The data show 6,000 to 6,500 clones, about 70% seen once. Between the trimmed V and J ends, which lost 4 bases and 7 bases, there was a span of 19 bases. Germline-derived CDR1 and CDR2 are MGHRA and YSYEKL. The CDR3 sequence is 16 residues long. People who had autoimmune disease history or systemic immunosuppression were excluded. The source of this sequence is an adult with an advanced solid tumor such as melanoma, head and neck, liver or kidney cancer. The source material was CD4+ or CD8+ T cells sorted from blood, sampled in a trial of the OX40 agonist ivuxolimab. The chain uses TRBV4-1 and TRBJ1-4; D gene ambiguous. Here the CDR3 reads CASSPPWFAQGEKLFF. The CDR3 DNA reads TGCGCCAGCAGCCCCCCCTGGTTTGCACAAGGTGAAAAACTGTTTTTT.